Here is one TCR beta chain with its context. Unmatched junction bases numbered 6, after V lost 7 bases and J lost 0 bases. This CDR3 has 14 amino acids. Germline V CDR1 and CDR2: SQVTM, ANQGSEA. This sample is drawn from a study of blood T cell repertoires in COVID-19. Clones were sequenced by immunoSEQ multiplex PCR, and TCRdb holds only the in-frame ones, with some missing. The top ten hold 15% to 20% of the sample, which has 70,000 or so clones, 79% seen once. The sequencing sample was made of peripheral blood. This receptor was identified in a man aged 60 to 75 with acute or convalescent COVID-19. The chain couples TRBV29-1 to TRBJ1-5; 7 nucleotides match TRBD1. The CDR3 DNA is TGCAGCGCCGCAGGGGGTTATAGCAATCAGCCCCAGCATTTT. This encodes CSAAGGYSNQPQHF.